A selection of T cell receptor beta chains follows, all from one sample in a study of cytomegalovirus exposure and HLA in healthy donors. The data were produced by immunoSEQ multiplex PCR, yet TCRdb's version contains in-frame clones alone and is incomplete. Of approximately 99,000 clones in the sample, around 80% were seen once. Material: PBMCs. These TCRs come from a male donor in good health and CMV-seropositive. The CDR3 runs from the conserved cysteine through the conserved F or W. A D gene is named only where the DNA matches it firmly. Expanded clones get a size class; other rows say once, few or many, or leave the size out.

d_call: .
clone_size: .
v_call: TRBV5-4
j_call: TRBJ1-1
cdr3_aa: CASSPTANTEAFF
cdr3_nt: TGTGCCAGCAGCCCGACAGCGAACACTGAAGCTTTCTTT

d_call: TRBD1
clone_size: .
v_call: TRBV5-4
j_call: TRBJ2-6
cdr3_aa: CASSLEDRAGANVLTF
cdr3_nt: TGTGCCAGCAGCTTGGAAGACAGGGCTGGGGCCAACGTCCTGACTTTC

d_call: .
clone_size: .
v_call: TRBV4-2
j_call: TRBJ1-5
cdr3_aa: CASSQDWQGNQPQHF
cdr3_nt: TGTGCCAGCAGCCAAGATTGGCAGGGGAATCAGCCCCAGCATTTT

d_call: TRBD2
clone_size: .
v_call: TRBV30
j_call: TRBJ2-2
cdr3_aa: CAWSGVTSGGGNTGELFF
cdr3_nt: TGTGCCTGGAGTGGCGTGACTAGCGGGGGAGGGAACACCGGGGAGCTGTTTTTT

d_call: TRBD2
clone_size: few
v_call: TRBV4-1
j_call: TRBJ2-3
cdr3_aa: CASQRGVSTDTQYF
cdr3_nt: TGCGCCAGCCAGCGGGGGGTAAGCACAGATACGCAGTATTTT

d_call: TRBD1
clone_size: .
v_call: TRBV7-9
j_call: TRBJ2-7
cdr3_aa: CASSLGLSSGTALAYEQYF
cdr3_nt: TGTGCCAGCAGCTTAGGGCTATCATCCGGGACAGCGCTAGCCTACGAGCAGTACTTC

d_call: TRBD2
clone_size: .
v_call: TRBV9
j_call: TRBJ2-5
cdr3_aa: CASSVGTSGGSETQYF
cdr3_nt: TGTGCCAGCAGCGTCGGGACTAGCGGGGGTTCGGAGACCCAGTACTTC

d_call: .
clone_size: .
v_call: TRBV7-9
j_call: TRBJ1-1
cdr3_aa: CASSSGGARNTEAFF
cdr3_nt: TGTGCCAGCAGCTCGGGGGGGGCTCGGAACACTGAAGCTTTCTTT

d_call: .
clone_size: .
v_call: TRBV4-1
j_call: TRBJ1-2
cdr3_aa: CASSQDGDIMNYGYTF
cdr3_nt: TGCGCCAGCAGCCAAGATGGGGACATAATGAACTATGGCTACACCTTC

d_call: .
clone_size: few
v_call: TRBV5-5
j_call: TRBJ1-5
cdr3_aa: CASSSRDWGEPQHF
cdr3_nt: TGTGCCAGCAGCTCCCGGGACTGGGGTGAGCCCCAGCATTTT

d_call: .
clone_size: once
v_call: TRBV9
j_call: TRBJ1-1
cdr3_aa: CASSVDYDTEAFF
cdr3_nt: TGTGCCAGCAGCGTAGACTACGACACTGAAGCTTTCTTT

d_call: .
clone_size: .
v_call: TRBV11-3
j_call: TRBJ2-7
cdr3_aa: CASRAQGGYEQYF
cdr3_nt: TGTGCCAGCAGGGCACAGGGTGGCTACGAGCAGTACTTC

d_call: .
clone_size: .
v_call: TRBV30
j_call: TRBJ1-2
cdr3_aa: CACSGRNGYTF
cdr3_nt: TGTGCCTGCTCAGGGAGGAATGGCTACACCTTC

d_call: TRBD2
clone_size: .
v_call: TRBV4-1
j_call: TRBJ2-1
cdr3_aa: CASSHLGTSGRSSYNEQFF
cdr3_nt: TGCGCCAGCAGCCACCTCGGGACTAGCGGGCGGAGCTCCTACAATGAGCAGTTCTTC

d_call: .
clone_size: .
v_call: TRBV20-1
j_call: TRBJ1-2
cdr3_aa: CSASSSYGYTF
cdr3_nt: TGCAGTGCTAGTTCGAGTTATGGCTACACCTTC

d_call: .
clone_size: .
v_call: TRBV19
j_call: TRBJ1-5
cdr3_aa: CASSIRREGNQPQHF
cdr3_nt: TGTGCCAGTAGTATACGCAGGGAAGGCAATCAGCCCCAGCATTTT

d_call: .
clone_size: .
v_call: TRBV19
j_call: TRBJ2-7
cdr3_aa: CASSIDKPYEQYF
cdr3_nt: TGTGCCAGTAGTATCGACAAGCCTTACGAGCAGTACTTC

d_call: .
clone_size: .
v_call: TRBV19
j_call: TRBJ1-2
cdr3_aa: CASQHNIRGYTF
cdr3_nt: TGTGCCAGTCAACACAATATCCGTGGCTACACCTTC

d_call: .
clone_size: .
v_call: TRBV7-9
j_call: TRBJ1-5
cdr3_aa: CASSPGRGLGQPQHF
cdr3_nt: TGTGCCAGCAGCCCCGGGAGGGGTCTCGGTCAGCCCCAGCATTTT

d_call: TRBD1
clone_size: once
v_call: TRBV6-6
j_call: TRBJ2-2
cdr3_aa: CASSTTGGRDTGELFF
cdr3_nt: TGTGCCAGCAGTACAACAGGGGGCCGAGACACCGGGGAGCTGTTTTTT

d_call: .
clone_size: .
v_call: TRBV15
j_call: TRBJ1-1
cdr3_aa: CATSRGPSGTEAFF
cdr3_nt: TGTGCCACCAGCAGAGGACCCTCGGGCACTGAAGCTTTCTTT

d_call: .
clone_size: .
v_call: TRBV7-8
j_call: TRBJ1-1
cdr3_aa: CASSYPSGTFMNTEAFF
cdr3_nt: TGTGCCAGCAGCTATCCTTCTGGGACATTTATGAACACTGAAGCTTTCTTT

d_call: .
clone_size: .
v_call: TRBV10-3
j_call: TRBJ2-7
cdr3_aa: CAISQGLYEQYF
cdr3_nt: TGTGCCATCAGTCAGGGACTCTACGAGCAGTACTTC

d_call: .
clone_size: .
v_call: TRBV5-6
j_call: TRBJ1-1
cdr3_aa: CASSYLTGWDTEAFF
cdr3_nt: TGTGCCAGCAGTTACTTAACAGGGTGGGACACTGAAGCTTTCTTT

d_call: .
clone_size: few
v_call: TRBV5-6
j_call: TRBJ2-7
cdr3_aa: CASSLISAHEQYF
cdr3_nt: TGTGCCAGCAGCTTGATTAGCGCCCACGAGCAGTACTTC

d_call: .
clone_size: .
v_call: TRBV5-6
j_call: TRBJ1-2
cdr3_aa: CASSLPPGGRNYGYTF
cdr3_nt: TGTGCCAGCAGCTTGCCCCCTGGGGGCAGGAACTATGGCTACACCTTC

d_call: TRBD1
clone_size: .
v_call: TRBV30
j_call: TRBJ1-5
cdr3_aa: CAWRETGYQPQHF
cdr3_nt: TGTGCCTGGAGGGAGACAGGGTATCAGCCCCAGCATTTT

d_call: .
clone_size: many
v_call: TRBV21-1
j_call: TRBJ1-4
cdr3_aa: CASSPGLYPKTVF
cdr3_nt: TGTGCCAGCAGTCCGGGACTTTACCCAAAAACTGTTTTT

d_call: TRBD1
clone_size: .
v_call: TRBV6-5
j_call: TRBJ1-2
cdr3_aa: CASSYRTGRYYGYTF
cdr3_nt: TGTGCCAGCAGTTACAGGACAGGACGTTACTATGGCTACACCTTC

d_call: TRBD2
clone_size: .
v_call: TRBV5-1
j_call: TRBJ2-2
cdr3_aa: CASSLIAGSNTGELFF
cdr3_nt: TGCGCCAGCAGCTTGATAGCGGGGAGTAACACCGGGGAGCTGTTTTTT

d_call: .
clone_size: .
v_call: TRBV7-2
j_call: TRBJ1-4
cdr3_aa: CASSLRATNEKLFF
cdr3_nt: TGTGCCAGCAGCTTGAGGGCAACTAATGAAAAACTGTTTTTT

d_call: TRBD1
clone_size: once
v_call: TRBV6-1
j_call: TRBJ1-6
cdr3_aa: CASSVGQGDLWSPLHF
cdr3_nt: TGTGCCAGCAGTGTCGGACAGGGAGATTTGTGGTCACCCCTCCACTTT

d_call: .
clone_size: few
v_call: TRBV6-5
j_call: TRBJ1-1
cdr3_aa: CASSWGVGMNTEAFF
cdr3_nt: TGTGCCAGCAGTTGGGGGGTGGGCATGAACACTGAAGCTTTCTTT

d_call: TRBD1
clone_size: once
v_call: TRBV7-9
j_call: TRBJ1-4
cdr3_aa: CASSSQTGINEKLFF
cdr3_nt: TGTGCCAGCAGCTCCCAGACAGGGATTAATGAAAAACTGTTTTTT

d_call: TRBD1
clone_size: .
v_call: TRBV5-6
j_call: TRBJ2-3
cdr3_aa: CASSHGQGASDTQYF
cdr3_nt: TGTGCCAGCAGCCACGGACAGGGTGCGTCAGATACGCAGTATTTT

d_call: .
clone_size: few
v_call: TRBV7-9
j_call: TRBJ2-2
cdr3_aa: CASSFSGETGELFF
cdr3_nt: TGTGCCAGCAGCTTCAGTGGGGAGACCGGGGAGCTGTTTTTT

d_call: .
clone_size: .
v_call: TRBV6-5
j_call: TRBJ1-5
cdr3_aa: CASSQGLAQPQHF
cdr3_nt: TGTGCCAGCAGCCAGGGCCTGGCTCAGCCCCAGCATTTT

d_call: TRBD1
clone_size: .
v_call: TRBV30
j_call: TRBJ1-6
cdr3_aa: CAWSGLATGEVGSPLHF
cdr3_nt: TGTGCCTGGAGTGGACTCGCAACAGGGGAGGTCGGTTCACCCCTCCACTTT

d_call: TRBD1
clone_size: .
v_call: TRBV27
j_call: TRBJ1-5
cdr3_aa: CASSSTGGAGQPQHF
cdr3_nt: TGTGCCAGCAGTTCCACAGGGGGCGCGGGTCAGCCCCAGCATTTT

d_call: TRBD1
clone_size: .
v_call: TRBV15
j_call: TRBJ1-1
cdr3_aa: CATSRSGTGRTEAFF
cdr3_nt: TGTGCCACCAGCAGGTCCGGGACAGGGAGGACTGAAGCTTTCTTT

d_call: .
clone_size: .
v_call: TRBV9
j_call: TRBJ2-2
cdr3_aa: CASSVEGQGTGELFF
cdr3_nt: TGTGCCAGCAGCGTAGAGGGACAAGGGACCGGGGAGCTGTTTTTT

d_call: .
clone_size: once
v_call: TRBV20-1
j_call: TRBJ1-2
cdr3_aa: CSAHGQNGYTF
cdr3_nt: TGCAGTGCCCATGGACAGAATGGCTACACCTTC

d_call: TRBD1
clone_size: .
v_call: TRBV23-1
j_call: TRBJ1-5
cdr3_aa: CASSPDRASANSNQPQHF
cdr3_nt: TGCGCCAGCAGTCCGGACAGGGCTTCGGCAAATAGCAATCAGCCCCAGCATTTT

d_call: TRBD1
clone_size: once
v_call: TRBV7-3
j_call: TRBJ2-7
cdr3_aa: CASSSRDRGYEQYF
cdr3_nt: TGTGCCAGCAGCTCCCGGGACAGGGGTTACGAGCAGTACTTC

d_call: TRBD2
clone_size: .
v_call: TRBV30
j_call: TRBJ2-5
cdr3_aa: CALSQLAGGGETQYF
cdr3_nt: TGTGCCTTATCACAATTAGCGGGGGGTGGGGAGACCCAGTACTTC

d_call: .
clone_size: .
v_call: TRBV21-1
j_call: TRBJ1-2
cdr3_aa: CASSIGGGVGYTF
cdr3_nt: TGTGCCAGCAGCATTGGGGGGGGTGTTGGCTACACCTTC

d_call: .
clone_size: .
v_call: TRBV19
j_call: TRBJ1-5
cdr3_aa: CASTPGREPQHF
cdr3_nt: TGTGCCAGTACCCCAGGGAGGGAGCCCCAGCATTTT

d_call: .
clone_size: .
v_call: TRBV6-1
j_call: TRBJ1-1
cdr3_aa: CASSDNGPAVTTFF
cdr3_nt: TGTGCCAGCAGTGACAATGGTCCGGCCGTGACAACTTTCTTT

d_call: TRBD1
clone_size: .
v_call: TRBV5-1
j_call: TRBJ2-7
cdr3_aa: CASFSTGSYEQYF
cdr3_nt: TGCGCCAGTTTTTCGACAGGGTCCTACGAGCAGTACTTC

d_call: TRBD2
clone_size: .
v_call: TRBV7-2
j_call: TRBJ2-7
cdr3_aa: CASSFVVAGGPSYEQYF
cdr3_nt: TGTGCCAGCAGCTTTGTGGTAGCGGGGGGGCCCTCCTACGAGCAGTACTTC

d_call: TRBD2
clone_size: .
v_call: TRBV27
j_call: TRBJ2-1
cdr3_aa: CASRGLAGPYNEQFF
cdr3_nt: TGTGCCAGCAGAGGACTAGCGGGGCCCTACAATGAGCAGTTCTTC

d_call: TRBD2
clone_size: .
v_call: TRBV29-1
j_call: TRBJ2-7
cdr3_aa: CSVGGRGYEQYF
cdr3_nt: TGCAGCGTTGGCGGGAGGGGCTACGAGCAGTACTTC

d_call: TRBD1
clone_size: .
v_call: TRBV18
j_call: TRBJ2-1
cdr3_aa: CASSPLDRGSRNEQFF
cdr3_nt: TGTGCCAGCTCACCACTTGACAGGGGAAGTAGAAATGAGCAGTTCTTC

d_call: .
clone_size: .
v_call: TRBV7-9
j_call: TRBJ2-5
cdr3_aa: CASSPRQAQETQYF
cdr3_nt: TGTGCCAGCAGCCCTCGACAGGCCCAAGAGACCCAGTACTTC

d_call: TRBD1
clone_size: .
v_call: TRBV4-3
j_call: TRBJ1-2
cdr3_aa: CASSSGGGYGYTF
cdr3_nt: TGCGCCAGCAGCTCAGGGGGCGGCTATGGCTACACCTTC